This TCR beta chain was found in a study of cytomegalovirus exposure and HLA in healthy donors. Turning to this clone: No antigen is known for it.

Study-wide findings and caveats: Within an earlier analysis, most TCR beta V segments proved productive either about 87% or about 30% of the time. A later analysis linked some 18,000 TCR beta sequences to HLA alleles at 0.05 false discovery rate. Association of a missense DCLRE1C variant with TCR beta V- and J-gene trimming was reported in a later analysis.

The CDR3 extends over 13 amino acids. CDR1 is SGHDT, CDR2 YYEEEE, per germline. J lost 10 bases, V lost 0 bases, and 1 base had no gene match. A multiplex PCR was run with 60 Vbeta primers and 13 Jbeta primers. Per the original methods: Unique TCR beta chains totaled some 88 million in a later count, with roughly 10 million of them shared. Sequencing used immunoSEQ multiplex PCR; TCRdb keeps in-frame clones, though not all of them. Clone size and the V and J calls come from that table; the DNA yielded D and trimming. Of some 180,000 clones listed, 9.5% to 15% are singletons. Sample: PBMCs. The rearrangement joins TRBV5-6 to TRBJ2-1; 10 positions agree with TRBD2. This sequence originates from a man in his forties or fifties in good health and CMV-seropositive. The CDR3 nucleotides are TGTGCCAGCAGCTTGGTTAGCGGGGGGGAGCAGTTCTTC. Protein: CASSLVSGGEQFF.